One and the same sample provided the 5 T cell receptor beta chains below, sequenced in a study of cytotoxic CD8 clonotypes in ibrutinib-treated CLL. The data were produced by immunoSEQ multiplex PCR, yet TCRdb's version contains in-frame clones alone and is incomplete. The sample yields more than 200,000 clones, 65% to 80% seen once. The sample consisted of PBMCs, taken after 12 months of ibrutinib treatment. All receptors derive from a human donor with chronic lymphocytic leukemia.

The chain uses TRBV11-2 and TRBJ2-3, with 16 positions matching TRBD2. Unmatched junction bases numbered 3, after V lost 4 bases and J lost 2 bases. The CDR3 is 17 amino acids. Germline CDR1 is SGHAT and CDR2 is FQNNGV. The CDR3 sequence: CASSSGLAGGYTDTQYF. The CDR3 nucleotides read TGTGCCAGCAGCTCGGGACTAGCGGGGGGGTACACAGATACGCAGTATTTT.

The V call is TRBV7-3, the J call TRBJ2-1, with no clear D. The germline gives CDR1 SGHTA, CDR2 FQGTGA. Trimming left V 4 bases short and J 2 bases short, with 6 bases between. CDR3 length: 13 amino acids. The CDR3 DNA reads TGTGCCAGCAGCTCGGACGCCTACAATGAGCAGTTCTTC. This encodes CASSSDAYNEQFF.

The V call is TRBV5-6, the J call TRBJ2-3; unclear D gene. Germline V gives CDR1 SGHDT, CDR2 YYEEEE. CDR3 size: 12 residues. The V end lost 3 bases, the J end lost 3 bases, and 5 bases lay between the germline ends. In nucleotides, the CDR3 is TGTGCCAGCAGCTCCCTGACAGATACGCAGTATTTT. It codes for CASSSLTDTQYF.

The chain couples TRBV6-5 to TRBJ1-2; D is unresolved. Germline V gene sequence: CDR1 MNHEY, CDR2 SVGAGI. Trimming shortened V by 8 bases and J by 6 bases, and 16 bases separated the two germline ends. CDR3 size: 13 residues. The CDR3 DNA follows: TGTGCCAGCCGTGCCGGCGGGGTAGATGGCTACACCTTC. As protein: CASRAGGVDGYTF.

This clone was observed a handful of times. This chain uses TRBV9 with TRBJ2-1; TRBD1 might be the D (6 bases). CDR3 length: 14 amino acids. With 0 bases removed from V and 10 bases from J, the gap between germline ends came to 14 bases. Germline CDR1 and CDR2: SGDLS and YYNGEE. The CDR3 protein is CASSVGDTGWEQFF. The CDR3 bases are TGTGCCAGCAGCGTAGGTGACACAGGGTGGGAGCAGTTCTTC.